This TCR beta chain stems from a study of T cells in Graves' hyperthyroidism and ophthalmopathy (dated by TCRdb to between 2018 and 2021). As for the study more broadly: Peripheral blood samples were taken at the time of initial diagnosis, prior to any treatment. To identify distinguishing TCR V-J signatures, a discovery cohort of 100 patients was used, comprising 40 to 45 with Graves' ophthalmopathy and roughly 60 with stable Graves' hyperthyroidism. Whether ophthalmopathy could be predicted prospectively was tested in an independent validation cohort made up of fewer than 20 hyperthyroidism patients plus 17 patients who later progressed to ophthalmopathy. For training and testing, the 100 patients in the discovery cohort were randomly divided in a 7:3 ratio. Thyroid tissue and blood T-cell repertoires from six Graves' hyperthyroidism patients were also compared in the study. Following sampling, methimazole starting at 30 mg daily was given to hyperthyroidism patients, and high-dose intravenous methylprednisolone was given to ophthalmopathy patients. The paper reports TCR Vbeta CDR3 sequencing of approximately 140 peripheral blood samples: some 41 ophthalmopathy, fewer than 85 hyperthyroidism and about 17 progressor patients. The study at large found these results: Most expanded thyroid clonotypes (frequency above 0.001) were also detected in blood, a finding suggesting that blood repertoires may reflect thyroid immune responses. No statistical method was used to set the sample size in advance, and investigators knew the group allocation. During validation, the model predicted progression to ophthalmopathy a median of about 5.9 months ahead of onset, with approximately 70% sensitivity and under 85% specificity. A model built on a 13 V-J signature distinguished ophthalmopathy from stable hyperthyroidism, reaching around 87% sensitivity and about 81% specificity in cross-validation and 80%/75% in testing.

Worth noting for this clonotype: Its antigen specificity is not known. At one end the junction does not follow the germline gene, possibly because of a read error.

From the cysteine up to the phenylalanine, the CDR3 has a length of 15 residues. The entry retains the CDR3 DNA only, 45 bases that are in frame from base 1. In the germline V gene (reference sequence), CDR1 corresponds to SEHNR and CDR2 to FQNEAQ. A patient counted as having stable Graves' hyperthyroidism if no progression to ophthalmopathy occurred over 18 months of follow-up. The hyperthyroidism patients were between 18 and 65 years old and newly diagnosed, with a disease duration of less than 2 months. Any patient with an uncontrolled infection, another autoimmune disease, pregnancy or lactation was excluded. Diagnoses were based on clinical symptoms, serum thyroxine and TRAb, thyroid ultrasound and orbital computed tomography. PBMCs were separated from roughly 10 ml of fresh peripheral blood using Ficoll-Paque density gradient centrifugation. Total RNA was extracted with Trizol reagent, and quality was checked on an Agilent 2100 Bioanalyzer.

Amplification of TCR beta CDR3 regions was carried out from RNA transcripts. For the first round of RT-PCR on the TCR CDR3, the HTBI primer set was used together with the Qiagen OneStep RT-PCR kit. A second multiplex PCR round built the libraries, followed by size selection and purification. The libraries were sequenced on an Illumina HiSeq2000 using paired-end 100 bp reads. From the authors' description of their analysis: SOAPnuke was used to process the raw data, with reads discarded if the reads contained adapters or uncalled bases, had a mean Phred below 15, or lacked an exact constant-primer or identifier match. High-quality paired reads were merged using COPE v1.2.5, and each unique nucleotide sequence was defined as a clonotype. MiTCR v1.1 was used to align the clonotypes against IMGT TRBV, TRBD and TRBJ reference segments. Analysis was restricted to V-J combinations with a frequency above 0.0001, which covered roughly 99% of repertoires. The TCS score was defined as the ratio of F50 (clonal expansion) to E x V (chaos), calculated using BLOSUM62-based TCRdist between CDR3 peptides within each V-J. Welch's t-statistics and random forest reduced several hundred V-J features to 13, which were used in a naive Bayes classifier (R e1071). Thyroid-blood repertoire similarity was quantified with the Morisita-Horn index. The public reads were quality trimmed at Q25 with fastp and then assembled into clones with MiXCR by TCRdb, keeping productive beta chains. CDR3 protein duplicates are merged, each entry listing the most common genes and DNA. TCRdb's processing, not the study's, gives the V and J calls here. The sample data list 750,000 to 950,000 distinct CDR3 sequences, and 35% to 45% of these were observed just once. Approximately 10% of the sample is taken by the ten largest.

The chain joins TRBV7-9 to TRBJ1-3, and 10 bases in between align with TRBD1. This receptor was identified in a man aged 18 to 35 with Graves' hyperthyroidism. The sample consisted of blood. The CDR3 amino acid sequence is: CASSPGQGTGDTIYF. The nucleotide sequence reads as follows: TGCGCCAGCAGCCCGGGACAGGGGACTGGAGACACCATATATTTT.